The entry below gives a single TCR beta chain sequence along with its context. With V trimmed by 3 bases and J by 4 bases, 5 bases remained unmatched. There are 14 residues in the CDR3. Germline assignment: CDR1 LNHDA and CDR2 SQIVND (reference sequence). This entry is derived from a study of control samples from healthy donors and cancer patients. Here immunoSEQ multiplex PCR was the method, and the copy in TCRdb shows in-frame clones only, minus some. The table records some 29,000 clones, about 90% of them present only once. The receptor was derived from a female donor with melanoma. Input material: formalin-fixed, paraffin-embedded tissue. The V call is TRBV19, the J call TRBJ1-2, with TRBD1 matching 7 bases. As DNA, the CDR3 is TGTGCCAGTAGTATGGGAGGGGGCGCCTATGGCTACACCTTC. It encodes CASSMGGGAYGYTF.